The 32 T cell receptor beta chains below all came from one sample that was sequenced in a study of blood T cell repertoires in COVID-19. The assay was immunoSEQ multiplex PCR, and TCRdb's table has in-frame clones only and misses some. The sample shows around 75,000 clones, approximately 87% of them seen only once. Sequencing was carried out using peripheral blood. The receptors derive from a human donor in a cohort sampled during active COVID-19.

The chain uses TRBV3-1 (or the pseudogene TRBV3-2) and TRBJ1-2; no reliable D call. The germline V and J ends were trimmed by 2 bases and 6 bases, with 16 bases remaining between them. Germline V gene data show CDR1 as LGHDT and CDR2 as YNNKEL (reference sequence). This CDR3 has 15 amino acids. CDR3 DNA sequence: TGTGCCAGCAGCCAACCCCGACGAGGCCGTGATGGCTACACCTTC. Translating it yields CASSQPRRGRDGYTF.

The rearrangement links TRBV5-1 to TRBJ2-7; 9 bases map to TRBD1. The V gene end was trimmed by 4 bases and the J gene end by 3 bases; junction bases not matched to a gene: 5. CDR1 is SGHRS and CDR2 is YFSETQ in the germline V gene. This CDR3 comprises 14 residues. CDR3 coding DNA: TGCGCCAGCAGCCAGGGACAGGGAGTCTACGAGCAGTACTTC. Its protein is CASSQGQGVYEQYF. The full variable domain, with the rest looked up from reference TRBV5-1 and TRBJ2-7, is KAGVTQTPRYLIKTRGQQVTLSCSPISGHRSVSWYQQTPGQGLQFLFEYFSETQRNKGNFPGRFSGRQFSNSRSEMNVSTLELGDSALYLCASSQGQGVYEQYFGPGTRLTVT.

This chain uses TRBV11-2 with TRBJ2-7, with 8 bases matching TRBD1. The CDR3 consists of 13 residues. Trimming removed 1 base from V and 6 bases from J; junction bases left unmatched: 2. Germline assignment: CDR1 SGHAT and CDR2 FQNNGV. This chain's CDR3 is CASSLADRAEQYF. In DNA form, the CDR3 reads TGTGCCAGCAGCTTAGCGGACAGGGCCGAGCAGTACTTC.

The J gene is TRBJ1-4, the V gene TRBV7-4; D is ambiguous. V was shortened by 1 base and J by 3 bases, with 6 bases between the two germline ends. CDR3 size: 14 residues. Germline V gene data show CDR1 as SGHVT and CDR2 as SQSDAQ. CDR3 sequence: CASSLGTPNEKLFF. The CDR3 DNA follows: TGTGCCAGCAGCTTAGGCACTCCTAATGAAAAACTGTTTTTT.

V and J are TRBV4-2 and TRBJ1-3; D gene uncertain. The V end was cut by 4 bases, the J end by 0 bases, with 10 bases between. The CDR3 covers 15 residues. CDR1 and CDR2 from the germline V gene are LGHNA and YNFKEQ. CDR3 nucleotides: TGTGCCAGCAGCCCGAACTGGAGCTCTGGAAACACCATATATTTT. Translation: CASSPNWSSGNTIYF.

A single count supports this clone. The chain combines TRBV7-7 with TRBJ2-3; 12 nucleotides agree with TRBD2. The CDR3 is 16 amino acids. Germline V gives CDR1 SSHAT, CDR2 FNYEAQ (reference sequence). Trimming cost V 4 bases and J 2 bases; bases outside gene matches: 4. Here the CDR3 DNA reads TGTGCCAGCAGCTACACTAGCGGGGGGCCCACAGATACGCAGTATTTT. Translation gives CASSYTSGGPTDTQYF.

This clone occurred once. This chain's CDR3 is CASTRQGMNTEAFF. The CDR3 nucleotides read TGTGCCAGTACCAGACAGGGTATGAACACTGAAGCTTTCTTT. The gene calls are TRBV19 and TRBJ1-1; 7 bases match TRBD1. Germline V gene lookup returns CDR1 LNHDA and CDR2 SQIVND (reference sequence). The CDR3 contains 14 residues. Trimming cost V 7 bases and J 0 bases; bases outside gene matches: 5.

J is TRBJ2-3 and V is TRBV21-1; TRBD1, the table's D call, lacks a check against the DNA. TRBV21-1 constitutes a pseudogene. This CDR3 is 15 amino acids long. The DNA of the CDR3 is TGTGCCAGTCTAATAGACAGGGTGAGAACAGATACGCAGTATTTT. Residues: CASLIDRVRTDTQYF.

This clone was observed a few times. In DNA, the CDR3 is TGTGCCAGCAGCCAAGATTCGGGACTAGCGGTCCAAGAGACCCAGTACTTC. This encodes CASSQDSGLAVQETQYF. The chain combines TRBV4-2 with TRBJ2-5, with 11 positions matching TRBD2. The germline gives CDR1 LGHNA, CDR2 YNFKEQ. The CDR3 is 17 residues long. With V trimmed by 0 bases and J by 1 base, 4 bases remained unmatched.

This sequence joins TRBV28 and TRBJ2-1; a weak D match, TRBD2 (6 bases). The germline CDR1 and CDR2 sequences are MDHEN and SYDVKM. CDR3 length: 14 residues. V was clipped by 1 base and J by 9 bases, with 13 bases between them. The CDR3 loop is CASSLSRDSAEQFF. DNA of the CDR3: TGTGCCAGCAGTTTATCCCGGGACTCAGCTGAGCAGTTCTTC.

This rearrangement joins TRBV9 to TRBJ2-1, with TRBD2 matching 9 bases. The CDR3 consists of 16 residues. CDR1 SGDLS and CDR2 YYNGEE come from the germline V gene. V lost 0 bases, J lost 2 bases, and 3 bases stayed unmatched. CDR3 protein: CASSVVAGGPYNEQFF. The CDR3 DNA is TGTGCCAGCAGCGTAGTGGCGGGAGGGCCCTACAATGAGCAGTTCTTC.

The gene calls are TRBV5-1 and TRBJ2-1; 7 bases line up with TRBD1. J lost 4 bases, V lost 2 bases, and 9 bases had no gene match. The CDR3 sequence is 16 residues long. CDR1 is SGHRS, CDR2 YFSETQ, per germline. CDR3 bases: TGCGCCAGCAGCTTTTTAACGACAGGGTATTACAATGAGCAGTTCTTC. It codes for CASSFLTTGYYNEQFF.

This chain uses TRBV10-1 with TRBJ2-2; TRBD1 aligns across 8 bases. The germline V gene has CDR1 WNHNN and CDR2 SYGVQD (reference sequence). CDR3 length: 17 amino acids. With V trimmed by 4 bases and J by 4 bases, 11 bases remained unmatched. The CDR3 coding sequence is TGCGCCAGCAGTGTCCGGGGCAGGGGGCGCAGCACCGGGGAGCTGTTTTTT. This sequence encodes CASSVRGRGRSTGELFF.

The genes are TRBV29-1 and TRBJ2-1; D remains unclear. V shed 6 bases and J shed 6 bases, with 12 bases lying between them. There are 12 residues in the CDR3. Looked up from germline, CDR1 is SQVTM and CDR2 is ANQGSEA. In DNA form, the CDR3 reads TGCAGCGTCGGAGATGGTGGCAATGAGCAGTTCTTC. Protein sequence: CSVGDGGNEQFF.

CDR3 bases: TGTGCCAGCAGCCAAGAGGAGGCGATCACAGATACGCAGTATTTT. Amino acids: CASSQEEAITDTQYF. This chain joins TRBV4-2 and TRBJ2-3, with a tentative D call TRBD2 (5 bases). Between the trimmed V and J ends, which lost 0 bases and 2 bases, there was a span of 9 bases. The CDR3 spans 15 residues. Germline V gene lookup returns CDR1 LGHNA and CDR2 YNFKEQ.

The CDR3 protein is CATMNAPGGADTQYF. As DNA, the CDR3 is TGTGCCACCATGAATGCCCCAGGCGGGGCTGATACGCAGTATTTT. This chain joins TRBV27 and TRBJ2-3; D perhaps matches TRBD2 (6 bases). The germline CDR1 and CDR2 sequences are MNHEY and SMNVEV (reference sequence). Trimming removed 10 bases at V and 6 bases at J, with 23 bases between. The CDR3 extends over 15 amino acids.

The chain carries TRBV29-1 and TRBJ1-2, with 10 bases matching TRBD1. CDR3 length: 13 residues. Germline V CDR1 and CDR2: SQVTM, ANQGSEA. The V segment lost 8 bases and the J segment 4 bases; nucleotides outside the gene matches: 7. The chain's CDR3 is CSSGGTGVYGYTF. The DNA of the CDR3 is TGCAGCTCCGGAGGGACAGGGGTCTATGGCTACACCTTC.

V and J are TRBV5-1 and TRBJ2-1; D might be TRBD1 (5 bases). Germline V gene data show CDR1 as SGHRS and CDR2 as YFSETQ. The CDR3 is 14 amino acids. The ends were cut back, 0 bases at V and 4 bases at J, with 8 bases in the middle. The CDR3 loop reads CASSLADRYNEQFF. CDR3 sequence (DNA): TGCGCCAGCAGCTTGGCCGACAGATACAATGAGCAGTTCTTC. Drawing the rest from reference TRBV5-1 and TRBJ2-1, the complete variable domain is KAGVTQTPRYLIKTRGQQVTLSCSPISGHRSVSWYQQTPGQGLQFLFEYFSETQRNKGNFPGRFSGRQFSNSRSEMNVSTLELGDSALYLCASSLADRYNEQFFGPGTRLTVL.

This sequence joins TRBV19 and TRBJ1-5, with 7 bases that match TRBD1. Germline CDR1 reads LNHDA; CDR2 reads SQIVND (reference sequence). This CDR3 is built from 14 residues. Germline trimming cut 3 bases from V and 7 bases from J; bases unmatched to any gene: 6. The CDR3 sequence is CASSMTGIIQPQHF. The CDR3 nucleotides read TGTGCCAGTAGTATGACAGGGATAATACAGCCCCAGCATTTT. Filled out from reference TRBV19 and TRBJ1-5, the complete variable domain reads DGGITQSPKYLFRKEGQNVTLSCEQNLNHDAMYWYRQDPGQGLRLIYYSQIVNDFQKGDIAEGYSVSREKKESFPLTVTSAQKNPTAFYLCASSMTGIIQPQHFGDGTRLSIL.

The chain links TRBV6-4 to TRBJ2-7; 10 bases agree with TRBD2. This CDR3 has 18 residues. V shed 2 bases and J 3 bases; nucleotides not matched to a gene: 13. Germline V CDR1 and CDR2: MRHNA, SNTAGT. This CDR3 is CASSDPSGSPKRVYEQYF. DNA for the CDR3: TGTGCCAGCAGTGACCCTAGCGGGAGCCCCAAAAGAGTCTACGAGCAGTACTTC.

Here the CDR3 DNA reads TGTGCTAGTGGTTTGGGACTCGCGGGGGGGGGTGAGACCCAGTACTTC. It yields the protein CASGLGLAGGGETQYF. This chain uses TRBV12-5 with TRBJ2-5, with 9 bases lining up with TRBD2. J gave up 5 bases and V 1 base, and 8 bases lay outside the gene matches. The CDR3 covers 16 residues. The germline CDR1 and CDR2 sequences are LGHNT and FRNRAP.

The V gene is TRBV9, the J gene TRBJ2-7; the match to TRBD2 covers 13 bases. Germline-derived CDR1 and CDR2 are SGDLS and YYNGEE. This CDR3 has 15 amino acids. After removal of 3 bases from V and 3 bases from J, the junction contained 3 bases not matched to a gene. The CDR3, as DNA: TGTGCCAGCAGCGCCGGGACTAGCGGGAACTACGAGCAGTACTTC. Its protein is CASSAGTSGNYEQYF. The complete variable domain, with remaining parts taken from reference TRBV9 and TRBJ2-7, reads DSGVTQTPKHLITATGQRVTLRCSPRSGDLSVYWYQQSLDQGLQFLIQYYNGEERAKGNILERFSAQQFPDLHSELNLSSLELGDSALYFCASSAGTSGNYEQYFGPGTRLTVT.

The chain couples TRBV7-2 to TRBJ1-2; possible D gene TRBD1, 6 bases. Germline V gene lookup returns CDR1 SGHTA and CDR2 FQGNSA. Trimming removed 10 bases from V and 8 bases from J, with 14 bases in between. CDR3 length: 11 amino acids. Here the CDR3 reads CATWGRRGYTF. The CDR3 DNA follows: TGTGCCACCTGGGGGCGACGCGGCTACACCTTC.

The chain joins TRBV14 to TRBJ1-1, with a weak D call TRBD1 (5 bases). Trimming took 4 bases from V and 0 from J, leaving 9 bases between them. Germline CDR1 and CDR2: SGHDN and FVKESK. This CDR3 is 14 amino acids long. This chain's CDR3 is CASSLYRLNTEAFF. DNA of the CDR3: TGTGCCAGCAGCCTCTACAGGTTGAACACTGAAGCTTTCTTT.

The CDR3 DNA reads TGTGCCAGCAGCGTGGGGACTAGTGAGTCCTACGAGCAGTACTTC. Residues: CASSVGTSESYEQYF. This chain joins TRBV9 and TRBJ2-7, with 8 bases identical to TRBD2. With 2 bases clipped from V and 1 base from J, the junction kept 5 bases outside the gene matches. The CDR3 is made up of 15 amino acids. The V gene's germline CDR1 is SGDLS and CDR2 YYNGEE.

This chain's CDR3 is CASSASGTGGEETQYF. The CDR3 nucleotides read TGTGCCAGTAGTGCCTCCGGGACAGGGGGGGAAGAGACCCAGTACTTC. The chain couples TRBV19 to TRBJ2-5; the match to TRBD1 covers 11 bases. The V gene's germline CDR1 is LNHDA and CDR2 SQIVND (reference sequence). The V and J ends lost 5 bases and 3 bases, in that order; junction bases with no gene match: 8. This CDR3 contains 16 residues.

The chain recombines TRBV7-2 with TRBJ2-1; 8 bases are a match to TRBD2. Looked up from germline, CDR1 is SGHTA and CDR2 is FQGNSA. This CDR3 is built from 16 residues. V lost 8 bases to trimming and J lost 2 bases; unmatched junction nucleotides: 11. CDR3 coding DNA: TGTGCCAGCCGGCTGCCGGGACTAGGAACCTACAATGAGCAGTTCTTC. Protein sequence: CASRLPGLGTYNEQFF.

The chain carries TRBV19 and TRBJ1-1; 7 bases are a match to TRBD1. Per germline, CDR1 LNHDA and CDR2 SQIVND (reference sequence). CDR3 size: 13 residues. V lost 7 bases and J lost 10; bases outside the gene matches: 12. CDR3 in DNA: TGTGCCAGTACCGTTACCGCGACAGGGACAGCTTTCTTT. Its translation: CASTVTATGTAFF.

CDR3 nucleotides: TGTGCCAGCAGCGAACTAGCGGGGGGGTCCAAGCTCCAAGAGACCCAGTACTTC. It specifies CASSELAGGSKLQETQYF. This chain uses TRBV9 with TRBJ2-5, with TRBD2 matching over 13 bases. The CDR3 covers 18 residues. The germline V gene has CDR1 SGDLS and CDR2 YYNGEE. J was trimmed by 1 base and V by 3 bases; bases with no gene match: 9.

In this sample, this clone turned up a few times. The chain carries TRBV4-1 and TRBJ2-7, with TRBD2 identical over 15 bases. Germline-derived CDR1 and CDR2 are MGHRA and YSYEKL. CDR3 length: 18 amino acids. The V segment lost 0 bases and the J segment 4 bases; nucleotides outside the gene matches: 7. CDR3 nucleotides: TGCGCCAGCAGCCAAGAATGGACTAGCGGGGGGGCCGGATACGAGCAGTACTTC. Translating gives CASSQEWTSGGAGYEQYF.

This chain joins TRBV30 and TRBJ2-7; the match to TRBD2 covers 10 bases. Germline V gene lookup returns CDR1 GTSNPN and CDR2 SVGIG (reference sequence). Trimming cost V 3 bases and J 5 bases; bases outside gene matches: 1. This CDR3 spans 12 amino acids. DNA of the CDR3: TGTGCCTGGAGACTAGCGGGAAACGAGCAGTACTTC. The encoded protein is CAWRLAGNEQYF. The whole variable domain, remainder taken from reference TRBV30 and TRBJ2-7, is SQTIHQWPATLVQPVGSPLSLECTVEGTSNPNLYWYRQAAGRGLQLLFYSVGIGQISSEVPQNLSASRPQDRQFILSSKKLLLSDSGFYLCAWRLAGNEQYFGPGTRLTVT.

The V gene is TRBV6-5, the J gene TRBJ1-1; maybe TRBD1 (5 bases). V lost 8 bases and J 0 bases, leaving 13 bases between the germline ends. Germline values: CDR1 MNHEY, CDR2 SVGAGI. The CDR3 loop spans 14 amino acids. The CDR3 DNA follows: TGTGCCAGCCGCCCGCAGGGCATGAACACTGAAGCTTTCTTT. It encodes CASRPQGMNTEAFF.